This T cell receptor beta chain was sequenced in a study of T cells in Graves' hyperthyroidism and ophthalmopathy. Across the whole study: Peripheral blood collection took place at initial diagnosis, before any treatment.

Amplified TCR beta CDR3 regions derived from RNA transcripts. Researchers ran a first-round RT-PCR on the TCR CDR3 using the HTBI primer set. Via MiXCR, TCRdb re-called the multiplex PCR reads, giving one row per CDR3 protein. The repertoire has about 480,000 distinct CDR3 sequences, 13% to 15% of them found once; the top ten carry 17%. The CDR3 runs to 12 residues. V was clipped by 0 bases and J by 7 bases, with 7 bases between them. Germline CDR1 reads SGHRS; CDR2 reads YFSETQ. Study-level results: Appearing also in blood were most of the thyroid clonotypes expanded above 0.001. Before onset, by a median of approximately 5.9 months, the model predicted ophthalmopathy.

With a duration under 2 months, the hyperthyroidism was newly diagnosed in patients aged 18 to 65. In this sample, this clonotype turned up many times. Its antigen is unidentified. What was sequenced was blood. The receptor comes from a woman aged 18-29 years with Graves' hyperthyroidism. The chain carries TRBV5-1 and TRBJ1-1; D unclear. The CDR3 nucleotides read TGCGCCAGCAGCTTGGTGGCAGATGAAGCTTTCTTT. Its translation is CASSLVADEAFF. The variable domain in full, with the rest retrieved from reference TRBV5-1 and TRBJ1-1, is KAGVTQTPRYLIKTRGQQVTLSCSPISGHRSVSWYQQTPGQGLQFLFEYFSETQRNKGNFPGRFSGRQFSNSRSEMNVSTLELGDSALYLCASSLVADEAFFGQGTRLTVV.